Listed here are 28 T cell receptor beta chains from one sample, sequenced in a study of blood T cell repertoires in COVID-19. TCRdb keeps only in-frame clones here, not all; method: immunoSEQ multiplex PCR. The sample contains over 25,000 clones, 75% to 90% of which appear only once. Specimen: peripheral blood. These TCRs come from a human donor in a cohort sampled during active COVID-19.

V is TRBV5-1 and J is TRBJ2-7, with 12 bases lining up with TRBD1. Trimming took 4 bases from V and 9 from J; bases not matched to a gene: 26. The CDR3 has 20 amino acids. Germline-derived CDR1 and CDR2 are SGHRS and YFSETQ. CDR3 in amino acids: CASSLGGTGGELGRFMWQYF. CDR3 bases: TGCGCCAGCAGCCTGGGCGGGACAGGGGGCGAACTCGGAAGGTTCATGTGGCAGTACTTC.

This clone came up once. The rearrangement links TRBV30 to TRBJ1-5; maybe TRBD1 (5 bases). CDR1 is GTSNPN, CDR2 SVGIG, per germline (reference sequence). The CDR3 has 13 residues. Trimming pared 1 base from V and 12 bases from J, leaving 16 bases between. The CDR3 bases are TGTGCCTGGAGTGGGCCAGGGAATTTGATCCAGCATTTT. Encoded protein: CAWSGPGNLIQHF.

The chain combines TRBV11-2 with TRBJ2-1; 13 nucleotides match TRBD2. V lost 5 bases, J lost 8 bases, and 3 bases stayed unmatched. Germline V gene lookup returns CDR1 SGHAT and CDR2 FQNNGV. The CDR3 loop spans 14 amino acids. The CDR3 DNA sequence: TGTGCCAGCAGCGAACTAGCGGGAGGGGATGAGCAGTTCTTC. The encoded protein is CASSELAGGDEQFF.

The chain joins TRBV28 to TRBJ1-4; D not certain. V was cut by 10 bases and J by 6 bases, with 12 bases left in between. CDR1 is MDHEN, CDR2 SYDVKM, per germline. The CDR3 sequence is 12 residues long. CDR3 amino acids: CATTSGDEKLFF. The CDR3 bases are TGTGCCACTACGAGCGGGGATGAAAAACTGTTTTTT.

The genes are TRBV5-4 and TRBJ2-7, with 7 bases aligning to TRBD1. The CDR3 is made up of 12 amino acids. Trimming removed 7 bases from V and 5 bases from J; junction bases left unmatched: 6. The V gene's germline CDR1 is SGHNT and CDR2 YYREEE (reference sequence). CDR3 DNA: TGTGCCAGCGGACAGGCGAGACACGAGCAGTACTTC. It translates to CASGQARHEQYF.

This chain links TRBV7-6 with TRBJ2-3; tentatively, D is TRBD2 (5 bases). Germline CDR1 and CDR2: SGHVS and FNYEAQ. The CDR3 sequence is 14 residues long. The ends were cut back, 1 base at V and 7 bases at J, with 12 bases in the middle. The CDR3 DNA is TGTGCCAGCAGCTTAGAAGAAACGGGGAATACGCAGTATTTT. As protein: CASSLEETGNTQYF.

The CDR3: CASSLGQSTDTQYF. The CDR3, as DNA: TGCGCCAGCAGCCTCGGACAGAGCACAGATACGCAGTATTTT. V and J are TRBV5-1 and TRBJ2-3; tentatively, D is TRBD1 (6 bases). Germline CDR1 and CDR2: SGHRS and YFSETQ. There are 14 residues in the CDR3. Trimming pared 4 bases from V and 0 bases from J, leaving 9 bases between.

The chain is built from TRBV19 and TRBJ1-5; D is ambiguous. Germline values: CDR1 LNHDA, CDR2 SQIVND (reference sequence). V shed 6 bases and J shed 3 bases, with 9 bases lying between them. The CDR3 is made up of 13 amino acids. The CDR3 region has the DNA TGTGCCAGTAGCCGGGATCTCAATCAGCCCCAGCATTTT. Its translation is CASSRDLNQPQHF.

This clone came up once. CDR3 sequence (DNA): TGCAGCGTTGTCCCCCTAAGCGGGGAAACCCGGTATTTT. Its translation: CSVVPLSGETRYF. The chain couples TRBV29-1 to TRBJ2-3; 7 bases match TRBD2. The CDR3 contains 13 residues. From germline, CDR1 is SQVTM and CDR2 ANQGSEA. Trimming took 4 bases from V and 14 from J; bases not matched to a gene: 15.

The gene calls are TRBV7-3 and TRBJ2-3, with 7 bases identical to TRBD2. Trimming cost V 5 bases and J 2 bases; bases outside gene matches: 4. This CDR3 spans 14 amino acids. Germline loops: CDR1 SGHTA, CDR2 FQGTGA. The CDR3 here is CASSPRETTDTQYF. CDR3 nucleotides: TGTGCCAGCAGCCCGCGGGAGACCACAGATACGCAGTATTTT. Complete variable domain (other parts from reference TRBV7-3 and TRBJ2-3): GAGVSQTPSNKVTEKGKYVELRCDPISGHTALYWYRQSLGQGPEFLIYFQGTGAADDSGLPNDRFFAVRPEGSVSTLKIQRTERGDSAVYLCASSPRETTDTQYFGPGTRLTVL.

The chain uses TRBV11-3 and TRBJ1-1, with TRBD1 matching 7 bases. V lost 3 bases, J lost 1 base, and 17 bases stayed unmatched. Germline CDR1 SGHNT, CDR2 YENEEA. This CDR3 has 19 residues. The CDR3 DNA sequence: TGTGCCAGCAGCTTGGGACAGAAACATCAAATCCAAGGGAACACTGAAGCTTTCTTT. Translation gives CASSLGQKHQIQGNTEAFF.

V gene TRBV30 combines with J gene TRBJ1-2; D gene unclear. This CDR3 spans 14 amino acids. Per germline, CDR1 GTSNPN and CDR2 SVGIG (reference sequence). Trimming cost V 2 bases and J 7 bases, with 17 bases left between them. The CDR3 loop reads CAWSLGGYSSGYTF. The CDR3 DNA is TGTGCCTGGAGTCTTGGCGGCTACTCGTCTGGCTACACCTTC.

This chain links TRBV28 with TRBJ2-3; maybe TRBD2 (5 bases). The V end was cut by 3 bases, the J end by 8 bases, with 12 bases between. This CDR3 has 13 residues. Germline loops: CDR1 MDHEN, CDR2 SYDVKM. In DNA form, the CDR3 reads TGTGCCAGCAGTTTCGGTATAGCGAGTACGCAGTATTTT. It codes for CASSFGIASTQYF.

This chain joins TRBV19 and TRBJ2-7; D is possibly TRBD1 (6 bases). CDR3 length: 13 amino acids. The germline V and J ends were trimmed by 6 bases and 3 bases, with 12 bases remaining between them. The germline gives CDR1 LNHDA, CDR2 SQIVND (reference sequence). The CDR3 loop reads CASSNPQGYEQYF. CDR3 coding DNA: TGTGCCAGTAGCAATCCACAGGGCTACGAGCAGTACTTC.

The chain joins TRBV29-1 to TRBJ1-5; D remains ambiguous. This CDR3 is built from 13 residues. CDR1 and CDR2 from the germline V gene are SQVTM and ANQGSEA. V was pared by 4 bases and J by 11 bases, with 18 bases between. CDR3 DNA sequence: TGCAGCGTTGTCTCTCCCCTTACAGAGACCCAGCATTTT. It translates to CSVVSPLTETQHF.

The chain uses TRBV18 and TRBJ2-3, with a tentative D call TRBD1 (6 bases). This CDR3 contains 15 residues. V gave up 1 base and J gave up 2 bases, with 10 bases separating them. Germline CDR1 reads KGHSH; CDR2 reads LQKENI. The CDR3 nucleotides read TGTGCCAGCTCACCACAGGGGGATGACACAGATACGCAGTATTTT. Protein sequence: CASSPQGDDTDTQYF.

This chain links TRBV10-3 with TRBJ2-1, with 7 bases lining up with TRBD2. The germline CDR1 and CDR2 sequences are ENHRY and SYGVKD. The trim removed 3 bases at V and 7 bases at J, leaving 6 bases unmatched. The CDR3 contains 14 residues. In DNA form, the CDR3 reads TGTGCCATCAGTGAAGAGCGGGGCAATAATGAGCAGTTCTTC. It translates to CAISEERGNNEQFF.

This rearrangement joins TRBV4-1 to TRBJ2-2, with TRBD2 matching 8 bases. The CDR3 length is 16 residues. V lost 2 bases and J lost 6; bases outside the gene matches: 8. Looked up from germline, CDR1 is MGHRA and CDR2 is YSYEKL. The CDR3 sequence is CASSQIGTGGAGELFF. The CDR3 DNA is TGCGCCAGCAGCCAAATCGGGACGGGAGGGGCCGGGGAGCTGTTTTTT.

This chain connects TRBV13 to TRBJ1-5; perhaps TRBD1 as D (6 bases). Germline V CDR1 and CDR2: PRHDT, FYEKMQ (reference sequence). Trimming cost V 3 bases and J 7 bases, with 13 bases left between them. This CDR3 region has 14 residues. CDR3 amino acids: CASSFWGLGQPQHF. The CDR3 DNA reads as TGTGCCAGCAGCTTTTGGGGGCTCGGCCAGCCCCAGCATTTT.

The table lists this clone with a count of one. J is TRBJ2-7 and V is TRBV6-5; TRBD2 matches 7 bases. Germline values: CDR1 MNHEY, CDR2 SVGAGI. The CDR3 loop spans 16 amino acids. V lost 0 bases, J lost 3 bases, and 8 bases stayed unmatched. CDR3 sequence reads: CASSYSGLAEHYEQYF. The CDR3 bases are TGTGCCAGCAGTTACTCTGGGCTAGCGGAGCACTACGAGCAGTACTTC.

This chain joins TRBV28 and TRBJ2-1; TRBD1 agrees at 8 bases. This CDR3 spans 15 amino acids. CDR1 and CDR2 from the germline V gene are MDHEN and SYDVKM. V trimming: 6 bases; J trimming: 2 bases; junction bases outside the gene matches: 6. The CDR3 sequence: CASSRDRNPYNEQFF. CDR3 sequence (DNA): TGTGCCAGCAGCCGGGACAGGAATCCCTACAATGAGCAGTTCTTC.

Written as DNA, the CDR3 is TGTGCCAGCAGTTCATTGACAGGGATGTACGAGCAGTACTTC. This encodes CASSSLTGMYEQYF. The rearrangement joins TRBV27 to TRBJ2-7; the match to TRBD1 covers 7 bases. There are 14 residues in the CDR3. Germline values: CDR1 MNHEY, CDR2 SMNVEV (reference sequence). V was clipped by 4 bases and J by 4 bases; unmatched bases: 7.

CDR3 in amino acids: CASSLLQGMNTEAFF. In nucleotides, the CDR3 is TGTGCCAGCAGCTTGCTTCAGGGGATGAACACTGAAGCTTTCTTT. V usage is TRBV5-4 and J usage is TRBJ1-1, with D perhaps TRBD1 (6 bases). Germline CDR1 reads SGHNT; CDR2 reads YYREEE (reference sequence). This CDR3 comprises 15 residues. The V end lost 1 base, the J end lost 0 bases, and 10 bases lay between the germline ends.

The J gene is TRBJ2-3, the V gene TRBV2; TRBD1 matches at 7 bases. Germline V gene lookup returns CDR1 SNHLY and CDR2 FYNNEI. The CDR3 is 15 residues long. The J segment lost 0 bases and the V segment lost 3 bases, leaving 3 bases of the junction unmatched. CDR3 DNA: TGTGCCAGCAGTGACCGACAGGGCAGCACAGATACGCAGTATTTT. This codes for CASSDRQGSTDTQYF.

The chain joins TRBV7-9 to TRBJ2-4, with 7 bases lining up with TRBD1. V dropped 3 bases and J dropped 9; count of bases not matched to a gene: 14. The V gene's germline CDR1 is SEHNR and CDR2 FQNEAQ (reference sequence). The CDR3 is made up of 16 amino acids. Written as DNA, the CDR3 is TGTGCCAGCAGCTTTGGGGATGACAGGGATGAGTCCATTCAGTACTTC. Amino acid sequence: CASSFGDDRDESIQYF.

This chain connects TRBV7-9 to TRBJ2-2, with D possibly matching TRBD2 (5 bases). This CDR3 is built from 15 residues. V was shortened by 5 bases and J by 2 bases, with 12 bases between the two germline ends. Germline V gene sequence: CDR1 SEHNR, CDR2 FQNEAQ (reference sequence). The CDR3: CASSVGGINTGELFF. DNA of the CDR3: TGTGCCAGCAGCGTTGGAGGAATCAACACCGGGGAGCTGTTTTTT. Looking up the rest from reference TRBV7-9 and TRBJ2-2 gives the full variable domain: DTGVSQNPRHKITKRGQNVTFRCDPISEHNRLYWYRQTLGQGPEFLTYFQNEAQLEKSRLLSDRFSAERPKGSFSTLEIQRTEQGDSAMYLCASSVGGINTGELFFGEGSRLTVL.

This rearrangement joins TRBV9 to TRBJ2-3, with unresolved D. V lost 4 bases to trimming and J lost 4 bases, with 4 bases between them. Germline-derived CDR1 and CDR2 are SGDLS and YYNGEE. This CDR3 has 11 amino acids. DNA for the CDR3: TGTGCCAGCAGCATCTCAGATACGCAGTATTTT. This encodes CASSISDTQYF.

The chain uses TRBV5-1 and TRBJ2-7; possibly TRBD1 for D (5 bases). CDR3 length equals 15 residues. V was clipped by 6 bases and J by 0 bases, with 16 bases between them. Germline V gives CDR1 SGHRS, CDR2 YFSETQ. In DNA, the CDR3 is TGCGCCAGCAACCCCACAGGACCGAGCTCCTACGAGCAGTACTTC. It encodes CASNPTGPSSYEQYF.